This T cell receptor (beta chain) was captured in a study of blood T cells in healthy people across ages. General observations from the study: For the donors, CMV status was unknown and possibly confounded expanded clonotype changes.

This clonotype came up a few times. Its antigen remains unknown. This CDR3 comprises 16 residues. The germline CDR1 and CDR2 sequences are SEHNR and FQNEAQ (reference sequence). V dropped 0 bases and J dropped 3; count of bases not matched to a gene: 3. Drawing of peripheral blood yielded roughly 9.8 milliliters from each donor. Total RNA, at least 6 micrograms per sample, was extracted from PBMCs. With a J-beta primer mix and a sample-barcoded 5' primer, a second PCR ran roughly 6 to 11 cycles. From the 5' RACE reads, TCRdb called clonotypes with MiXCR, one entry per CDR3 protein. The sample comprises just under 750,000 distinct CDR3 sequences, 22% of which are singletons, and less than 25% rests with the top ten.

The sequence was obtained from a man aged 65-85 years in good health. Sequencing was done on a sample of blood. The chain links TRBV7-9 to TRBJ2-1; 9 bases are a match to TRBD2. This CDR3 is CASSLALAGDYNEQFF. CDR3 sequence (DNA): TGTGCCAGCAGCTTAGCACTAGCGGGCGACTACAATGAGCAGTTCTTC.